The 22 T cell receptor beta chains listed next were all sequenced from one sample in a study of blood T cell repertoires in COVID-19. TCRdb's table, derived via immunoSEQ multiplex PCR, lists solely in-frame clones and lacks some. Altogether fewer than 50,000 clones are present, 70% to 85% being singletons, with the ten largest covering roughly 25%. Sequenced material: peripheral blood. The receptor source for this set is a man in his 70s with acute or convalescent COVID-19.

The V and J genes are TRBV7-9 and TRBJ2-5, with 7 nucleotides matching TRBD1. The CDR3 is 13 amino acids. J gave up 4 bases and V 10 bases, and 9 bases lay outside the gene matches. The germline V gene has CDR1 SEHNR and CDR2 FQNEAQ (reference sequence). This chain's CDR3 is CATSRDSPETQYF. The CDR3 region has the DNA TGTGCCACCTCAAGGGACAGTCCAGAGACCCAGTACTTC.

This sequence joins TRBV30 and TRBJ1-5; possible D gene TRBD1, 6 bases. The germline V and J ends were trimmed by 1 base and 4 bases, with 8 bases remaining between them. Germline CDR1 and CDR2: GTSNPN and SVGIG (reference sequence). The CDR3 is 13 residues long. This CDR3 is CAWSGGLNQPQHF. DNA for the CDR3: TGTGCCTGGAGTGGGGGGCTTAATCAGCCCCAGCATTTT.

This chain joins TRBV5-8 and TRBJ1-4, with D tentatively TRBD1 (6 bases). V was shortened by 2 bases and J by 9 bases, with 14 bases between the two germline ends. Germline lookup yields CDR1 SGHTS and CDR2 YDEGEE. CDR3 length: 14 residues. The CDR3 spells CASSLDYRDKKLFF. The CDR3 DNA is TGTGCCAGCAGCTTAGACTACAGGGATAAAAAACTGTTTTTT.

This chain connects TRBV7-2 to TRBJ2-4; 10 bases match TRBD1. CDR3 length equals 13 residues. Germline trimming cut 5 bases from V and 7 bases from J; bases unmatched to any gene: 2. In germline, CDR1 is SGHTA, CDR2 FQGNSA. The CDR3 coding sequence is TGTGCCAGCAGCCCGGACAGGGGGAACATTCAGTACTTC. It translates to CASSPDRGNIQYF. The whole variable domain, filled in from reference TRBV7-2 and TRBJ2-4, reads GAGVSQSPSNKVTEKGKDVELRCDPISGHTALYWYRQSLGQGLEFLIYFQGNSAPDKSGLPSDRFSAERTGGSVSTLTIQRTQQEDSAVYLCASSPDRGNIQYFGAGTRLSVL.

The chain carries TRBV6-5 and TRBJ1-4; the match to TRBD1 covers 7 bases. CDR3 size: 15 residues. Trimming cost V 0 bases and J 13 bases; bases outside gene matches: 11. Looked up from germline, CDR1 is MNHEY and CDR2 is SVGAGI. The CDR3 region is CASSYSGRDRVGLFF. The CDR3 coding sequence is TGTGCCAGCAGTTACTCCGGTCGCGACAGGGTAGGACTGTTTTTT.

This rearrangement joins TRBV29-1 to TRBJ2-2; 9 nucleotides agree with TRBD1. The CDR3 totals 15 residues. CDR1 SQVTM and CDR2 ANQGSEA come from the germline V gene. The junction had 8 bases not matched to a gene; V was cut back by 7 bases and J by 2 bases. CDR3 nucleotide sequence: TGCAGCGCCAGAGGGGACAGGGCTAACACCGGGGAGCTGTTTTTT. It translates to CSARGDRANTGELFF.

The chain combines TRBV6-6 with TRBJ2-3; 7 bases match TRBD2. J lost 3 bases, V lost 5 bases, and 11 bases had no gene match. The CDR3 extends over 16 amino acids. Germline assignment: CDR1 MNHNY and CDR2 SVGAGI (reference sequence). The CDR3 is CASSPSWAGVTDTQYF. Here the CDR3 DNA reads TGTGCCAGCAGTCCCTCATGGGCGGGAGTGACAGATACGCAGTATTTT.

This chain connects TRBV9 to TRBJ2-3; 10 bases fit TRBD2. Losses at the gene ends were 0 bases for V and 1 base for J; bases not matched to a gene: 5. CDR3 length: 17 amino acids. CDR1 and CDR2 (germline): SGDLS, YYNGEE. CDR3 amino acids: CASSVDLAGERTDTQYF. The CDR3 DNA is TGTGCCAGCAGCGTAGACCTAGCGGGAGAGCGCACAGATACGCAGTATTTT.

This chain joins TRBV28 and TRBJ1-3; unclear D gene. The CDR3 is 16 residues long. V lost 6 bases, J lost 0 bases, and 15 bases lay in between. From germline, CDR1 is MDHEN and CDR2 SYDVKM. The CDR3 coding sequence is TGTGCCAGCAGCCGGAGGCCGGGTAGCTCTGGAAACACCATATATTTT. Encoded protein: CASSRRPGSSGNTIYF.

The chain links TRBV9 to TRBJ2-2; D remains unclear. V lost 1 base to trimming and J lost 4 bases, with 5 bases between them. In germline, CDR1 is SGDLS, CDR2 YYNGEE. This CDR3 region has 13 residues. The CDR3 sequence: CASSVLLTGELFF. In nucleotides, the CDR3 is TGTGCCAGCAGCGTACTCCTCACCGGGGAGCTGTTTTTT.

This clone was recorded a few times. The V call is TRBV30, the J call TRBJ1-4; D is undetermined. Germline lookup yields CDR1 GTSNPN and CDR2 SVGIG (reference sequence). V lost 0 bases and J lost 7, with 15 bases in between. The length of the CDR3 is 15 residues. The CDR3 bases are TGTGCCTGGAGTGTAATACGGGGTCGGGGTGAAAAACTGTTTTTT. Translation gives CAWSVIRGRGEKLFF.

The J gene is TRBJ1-2, the V gene TRBV10-3; unclear D gene. The V gene's germline CDR1 is ENHRY and CDR2 SYGVKD. V was trimmed by 3 bases and J by 0 bases, leaving 14 bases between them. This CDR3 is built from 16 residues. Written as DNA, the CDR3 is TGTGCCATCAGTGACGATAAGCGTTCGCCTAACTATGGCTACACCTTC. Its translation: CAISDDKRSPNYGYTF.

This clone was counted a single time. The gene calls are TRBV5-1 and TRBJ2-1; 8 bases fit TRBD2. Germline V gene lookup returns CDR1 SGHRS and CDR2 YFSETQ. This CDR3 comprises 17 residues. Losses at the gene ends were 0 bases for V and 1 base for J; bases not matched to a gene: 6. Here the CDR3 DNA reads TGCGCCAGCAGCTTGGCCCTGCTAGCGGGTTCCTACAATGAGCAGTTCTTC. Its translation: CASSLALLAGSYNEQFF.

The sample holds a few counts of this clone. V and J are TRBV30 and TRBJ1-6, with 9 bases that match TRBD1. The length of the CDR3 is 13 residues. From germline, CDR1 is GTSNPN and CDR2 SVGIG (reference sequence). V gave up 4 bases and J gave up 9 bases; unmatched junction bases: 4. CDR3 sequence (DNA): TGTGCCTGGATGGGACAGGGATTTTCACCCCTCCACTTT. As protein: CAWMGQGFSPLHF.

This clone was picked up one time. The V gene is TRBV9, the J gene TRBJ2-3, with 12 bases lining up with TRBD2. This CDR3 contains 17 residues. Trimming took 0 bases from V and 2 from J; bases not matched to a gene: 4. Looked up from germline, CDR1 is SGDLS and CDR2 is YYNGEE. The CDR3 reads CASSVASGGGTTDTQYF. DNA for the CDR3: TGTGCCAGCAGCGTAGCTAGCGGGGGGGGAACCACAGATACGCAGTATTTT.

Here the CDR3 DNA reads TGTGCCAGCAGGGGGCTGAGCACAGATACGCAGTATTTT. Amino acids: CASRGLSTDTQYF. This chain links TRBV2 with TRBJ2-3; TRBD1 is a possible D gene (5 bases). This CDR3 comprises 13 residues. The V end was cut by 6 bases, the J end by 0 bases, with 7 bases between. Germline CDR1 SNHLY, CDR2 FYNNEI.

The V gene is TRBV20-1, the J gene TRBJ1-1; D is undetermined. Trimming took 1 base from V and 11 from J, leaving 11 bases between them. CDR3 length: 11 residues. Germline assignment: CDR1 DFQATT and CDR2 SNEGSKA (reference sequence). The CDR3 is CSARARVDAFF. In DNA form, the CDR3 reads TGCAGTGCTAGAGCCCGGGTGGATGCTTTCTTT.

The table lists this clone with a count of one. The CDR3 region has the DNA TGTGCCAGTAGTTTCAGGGGGCTAGAATTATCCTATAGCAATCAGCCCCAGCATTTT. As protein: CASSFRGLELSYSNQPQHF. The gene calls are TRBV19 and TRBJ1-5; 8 bases line up with TRBD1. This CDR3 has 19 residues. V gave up 5 bases and J gave up 0 bases; unmatched junction bases: 15. Germline V lookup: CDR1 LNHDA, CDR2 SQIVND (reference sequence).

The chain couples TRBV7-9 to TRBJ2-3; TRBD2 aligns across 9 bases. The CDR3 runs 16 residues. The V gene end was trimmed by 11 bases and the J gene end by 0 bases; junction bases not matched to a gene: 12. Germline V gene sequence: CDR1 SEHNR, CDR2 FQNEAQ (reference sequence). Written as DNA, the CDR3 is TGTGCCGAAAACAGCGGGGGGTCAACTAGCACAGATACGCAGTATTTT. Residues: CAENSGGSTSTDTQYF.

The rearrangement uses TRBV4-2 and TRBJ1-2; D ambiguous. V shed 2 bases and J shed 6 bases, with 13 bases lying between them. Germline V gene lookup returns CDR1 LGHNA and CDR2 YNFKEQ. The CDR3 sequence is 14 residues long. The CDR3 is CASSQRKVGDGYTF. DNA of the CDR3: TGTGCCAGCAGCCAAAGAAAGGTCGGGGATGGCTACACCTTC.

The chain is built from TRBV28 and TRBJ2-5; 10 bases are shared with TRBD2. The V segment lost 8 bases and the J segment 5 bases; nucleotides outside the gene matches: 11. Looked up from germline, CDR1 is MDHEN and CDR2 is SYDVKM. This CDR3 spans 15 amino acids. As DNA, the CDR3 is TGTGCCAGCTCAGGGGCTAGCGGGGGTGTGGAGACCCAGTACTTC. Encoded protein: CASSGASGGVETQYF.

The V call is TRBV30, the J call TRBJ1-2; possibly TRBD1 for D (5 bases). The V end was cut by 0 bases, the J end by 8 bases, with 10 bases between. In germline, CDR1 is GTSNPN, CDR2 SVGIG (reference sequence). This CDR3 has 12 amino acids. CDR3 nucleotides: TGTGCCTGGAGTGTAGGGGTCGGAGGCTACACCTTC. This gives the protein CAWSVGVGGYTF.